This T cell receptor (beta chain) was recorded in a study of shared clonotypes between healthy human individuals. All the donors were Caucasian adults who lived in Nashville, Tennessee. From CD4+ cells came CD45RA+ naive and CD45RA-negative memory subsets. An assay was performed, and its level was deep. Using immunoSEQ multiplex PCR, the repertoire was profiled, and TCRdb retains in-frame clones only, with some absent. This table has about 2.4 million clones, over 85% appearing once. Germline V gene lookup returns CDR1 SGHRS and CDR2 YFSETQ. This CDR3 spans 15 amino acids. Deletions cut 4 bases from V and 3 bases from J, with 14 bases between.

The sample taken for sequencing was naive CD4+ T cells sorted from blood. As to subset: CD45RA+ positively selected. The rearrangement links TRBV5-1 to TRBJ2-1; TRBD2 is a possible D gene (5 bases). The TCR was taken from a man between 18 and 29 years old in good health. CDR3 amino acids: CASSPLTGIYNEQFF. The DNA for the CDR3 is TGCGCCAGCAGCCCACTCACGGGGATCTACAATGAGCAGTTCTTC.